This TCR beta chain is from a study of T cells expressing NK-cell markers. Study context: According to the study, TCR beta repertoires originated from sorted CD3+CD56+NKG2C+, CD3+CD56+NKG2C- and CD3+CD56-NKG2C+ T cells. Findings and caveats of the study: In a few donors, dominant clonotypes made up roughly 28.3-65% of CD3+CD56-NKG2C+ cells.

The cDNA for TCR beta came from 5'RACE template switching with UMIs. TCRdb reanalyzed the 5' RACE reads and collapses them to one entry per CDR3 protein, without DNA. This sample's table reports roughly 150,000 distinct CDR3 sequences. As for this clonotype: No antigen is known for it.

Specimen: blood T cells: a sorted CD56 or NKG2C T cell subset, CD4+ or CD8+ T cells, or bulk PBMC T cells (not recorded which). This receptor was obtained from a woman between 18 and 69 years old in good health.

CDR3 protein: CAISVSGMSTDTQYF. The chain employs TRBV10-3 and TRBJ2-3; no DNA is available, so the TRBD2 call from TCRdb remains unchecked. CDR1 is ENHRY and CDR2 is SYGVKD in the germline V gene. The CDR3 is 15 amino acids.